The TCR beta chain described here comes from a study of cytomegalovirus exposure and HLA in healthy donors. Amplification used 60 Vbeta primers and 13 Jbeta primers. Only in-frame clones appear in the TCRdb table, and some are missing; sequencing was by immunoSEQ multiplex PCR. Its clone listing holds some 75,000 clones. A word on this clone: Its antigen is currently unknown.

In germline, CDR1 is SGHRS, CDR2 YFSETQ. The V and J ends lost 3 bases and 2 bases, in that order; junction bases with no gene match: 5. This CDR3 spans 16 amino acids. Study-wide findings and caveats: In an earlier analysis, productive rearrangement rates for most beta V segments clustered near 87% or 30%. TCR beta chains numbering more than 150 were designated cytomegalovirus-associated.

The sequencing input was PBMCs. This clonotype was sampled from a man in his forties in good health and CMV-seronegative. This rearrangement joins TRBV5-1 to TRBJ2-3; 11 bases fit TRBD1. Written as DNA, the CDR3 is TGCGCCAGCAGCTCGGGACAGGGGGACATCACAGATACGCAGTATTTT. This sequence encodes CASSSGQGDITDTQYF. The full variable domain, in which reference TRBV5-1 and TRBJ2-3 provide the parts outside the CDR3, is KAGVTQTPRYLIKTRGQQVTLSCSPISGHRSVSWYQQTPGQGLQFLFEYFSETQRNKGNFPGRFSGRQFSNSRSEMNVSTLELGDSALYLCASSSGQGDITDTQYFGPGTRLTVL.